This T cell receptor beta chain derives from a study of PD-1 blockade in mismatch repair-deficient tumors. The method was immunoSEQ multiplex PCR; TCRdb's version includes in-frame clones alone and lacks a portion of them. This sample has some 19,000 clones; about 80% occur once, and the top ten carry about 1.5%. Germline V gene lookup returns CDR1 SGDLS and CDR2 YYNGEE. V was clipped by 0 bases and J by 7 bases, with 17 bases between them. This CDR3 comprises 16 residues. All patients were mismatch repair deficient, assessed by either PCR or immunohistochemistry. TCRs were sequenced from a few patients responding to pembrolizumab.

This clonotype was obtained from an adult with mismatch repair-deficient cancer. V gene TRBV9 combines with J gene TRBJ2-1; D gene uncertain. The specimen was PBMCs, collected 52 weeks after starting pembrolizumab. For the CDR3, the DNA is TGTGCCAGCAGCGTAGAGGAGCTTGAATTTATGAATGAGCAGTTCTTC. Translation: CASSVEELEFMNEQFF.